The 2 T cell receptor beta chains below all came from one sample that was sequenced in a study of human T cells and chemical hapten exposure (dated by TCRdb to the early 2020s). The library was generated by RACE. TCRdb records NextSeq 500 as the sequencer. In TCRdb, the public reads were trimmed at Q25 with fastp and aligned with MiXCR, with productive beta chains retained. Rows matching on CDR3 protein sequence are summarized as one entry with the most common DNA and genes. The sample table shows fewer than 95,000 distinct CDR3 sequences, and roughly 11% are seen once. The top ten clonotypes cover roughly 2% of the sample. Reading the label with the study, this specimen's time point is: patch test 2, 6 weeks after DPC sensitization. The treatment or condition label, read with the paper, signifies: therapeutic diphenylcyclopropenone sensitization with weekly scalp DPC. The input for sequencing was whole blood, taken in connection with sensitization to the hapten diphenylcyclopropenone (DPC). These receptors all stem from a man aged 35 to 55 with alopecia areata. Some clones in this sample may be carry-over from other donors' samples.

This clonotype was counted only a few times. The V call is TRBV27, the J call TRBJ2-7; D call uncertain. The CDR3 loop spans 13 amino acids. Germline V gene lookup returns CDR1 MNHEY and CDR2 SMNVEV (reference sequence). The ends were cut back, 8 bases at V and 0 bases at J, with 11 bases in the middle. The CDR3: CASSRLPSYEQYF. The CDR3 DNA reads TGTGCCAGCTCCCGACTCCCCTCCTACGAGCAGTACTTC.

The CDR3 sequence: CASSIDRSNSPLHF. The CDR3 region has the DNA TGTGCCAGTAGTATAGATCGAAGTAATTCACCCCTCCACTTT. V usage is TRBV19 and J usage is TRBJ1-6; D is uncertain. CDR1 and CDR2 (germline): LNHDA, SQIVND (reference sequence). V lost 0 bases and J lost 6, with 6 bases in between. This CDR3 has 14 amino acids.